What follows are 23 T cell receptor beta chains derived from one specimen sequenced in a study of cytomegalovirus exposure and HLA in healthy donors. The PCR used 60 Vbeta and 13 Jbeta primers. Generated by immunoSEQ multiplex PCR, the TCRdb table keeps only in-frame clones and is missing some. Of about 120,000 clones listed, around 80% were seen once; the top ten hold roughly 3%. The sequenced sample was PBMCs. The receptor source for this set is a female donor in good health and CMV-seronegative.

This chain joins TRBV2 and TRBJ2-1; the D is unclear. The germline V and J ends were trimmed by 8 bases and 3 bases, with 11 bases remaining between them. The CDR3 runs to 13 residues. Germline CDR1 and CDR2: SNHLY and FYNNEI. CDR3 protein: CASALASYNEQFF. The CDR3 region has the DNA TGTGCCAGCGCTTTAGCTAGCTACAATGAGCAGTTCTTC. Drawing the rest from reference TRBV2 and TRBJ2-1, the complete variable domain is EPEVTQTPSHQVTQMGQEVILRCVPISNHLYFYWYRQILGQKVEFLVSFYNNEISEKSEIFDDQFSVERPDGSNFTLKIRSTKLEDSAMYFCASALASYNEQFFGPGTRLTVL.

A word on this clone: The same CDR3 arises from other DNA sequences in this sample as well. This chain uses TRBV7-2 with TRBJ2-1, with TRBD2 as a possible D gene (7 bases). The length of the CDR3 is 16 residues. The V end lost 1 base, the J end lost 3 bases, and 13 bases lay between the germline ends. The germline CDR1 and CDR2 sequences are SGHTA and FQGNSA. For the CDR3, the DNA is TGTGCCAGCAGCTTAGGGGGCGGGGGCCACTACAATGAGCAGTTCTTC. Protein sequence: CASSLGGGGHYNEQFF.

This chain joins TRBV7-9 and TRBJ2-2; perhaps TRBD2 as D (5 bases). Germline assignment: CDR1 SEHNR and CDR2 FQNEAQ (reference sequence). V was cut by 3 bases and J by 1 base, with 12 bases left in between. The CDR3 totals 16 residues. The DNA for the CDR3 is TGTGCCAGCAGCTTTTTGCTTCGGGGGAACACCGGGGAGCTGTTTTTT. Its translation is CASSFLLRGNTGELFF.

V gene TRBV11-3 combines with J gene TRBJ2-3; 9 bases line up with TRBD2. The CDR3 totals 16 residues. J gave up 2 bases and V 5 bases, and 8 bases lay outside the gene matches. CDR1 and CDR2 (germline): SGHNT, YENEEA. The DNA of the CDR3 is TGTGCCAGCAGCCCCGGAGCGGGGGGAAACACAGATACGCAGTATTTT. It encodes CASSPGAGGNTDTQYF.

The gene calls are TRBV6-5 and TRBJ1-2; D ambiguous. Trimming left V 0 bases short and J 5 bases short, with 7 bases between. Germline assignment: CDR1 MNHEY and CDR2 SVGAGI. The CDR3 runs 13 residues. The CDR3: CASSYSTEYGYTF. DNA of the CDR3: TGTGCCAGCAGTTACTCGACTGAGTATGGCTACACCTTC.

This clone was detected a few times. V gene TRBV13 combines with J gene TRBJ2-1, with TRBD1 identical over 9 bases. V was clipped by 6 bases and J by 4 bases; unmatched bases: 10. The CDR3 is 16 residues long. Germline CDR1 and CDR2: PRHDT and FYEKMQ (reference sequence). This CDR3 reads CASRTERDRAYNEQFF. DNA for the CDR3: TGTGCCAGCAGAACCGAGCGGGACAGGGCATACAATGAGCAGTTCTTC. The whole variable domain, remainder taken from reference TRBV13 and TRBJ2-1, is AAGVIQSPRHLIKEKRETATLKCYPIPRHDTVYWYQQGPGQDPQFLISFYEKMQSDKGSIPDRFSAQQFSDYHSELNMSSLELGDSALYFCASRTERDRAYNEQFFGPGTRLTVL.

This chain links TRBV2 with TRBJ2-2; D is uncertain. V lost 7 bases and J lost 6, with 12 bases in between. Germline CDR1 SNHLY, CDR2 FYNNEI. This CDR3 has 13 amino acids. The CDR3 region is CASTSKLAGELFF. CDR3 sequence (DNA): TGTGCCAGCACGTCGAAGCTCGCCGGGGAGCTGTTTTTT. Combining the CDR3 with reference TRBV2 and TRBJ2-2 gives the whole variable domain EPEVTQTPSHQVTQMGQEVILRCVPISNHLYFYWYRQILGQKVEFLVSFYNNEISEKSEIFDDQFSVERPDGSNFTLKIRSTKLEDSAMYFCASTSKLAGELFFGEGSRLTVL.

The V gene is TRBV11-2, the J gene TRBJ2-1, with TRBD1 as a possible D gene (7 bases). The ends were cut back, 2 bases at V and 2 bases at J, with 10 bases in the middle. CDR3 length: 15 residues. CDR1 and CDR2 (germline): SGHAT, FQNNGV. DNA of the CDR3: TGTGCCAGCAGCTTACAGGGGGGTGCCTACAATGAGCAGTTCTTC. Protein: CASSLQGGAYNEQFF.

The chain joins TRBV7-2 to TRBJ2-1, with 13 bases that match TRBD2. The CDR3 is 19 residues long. From germline, CDR1 is SGHTA and CDR2 FQGNSA. Trimming cost V 4 bases and J 4 bases; bases outside gene matches: 13. In DNA, the CDR3 is TGTGCCAGCAGCTCCCCGGCGGGTCCGACTAGCGGGGGGTACAATGAGCAGTTCTTC. It is translated as CASSSPAGPTSGGYNEQFF.

The J gene is TRBJ2-3, the V gene TRBV13; tentatively, D is TRBD1 (6 bases). CDR3 length: 15 residues. V was clipped by 4 bases and J by 6 bases, with 17 bases between them. Germline CDR1 and CDR2: PRHDT and FYEKMQ (reference sequence). This CDR3 is CASSSGGLPSDTQYF. The CDR3 coding sequence is TGTGCCAGCAGCTCTGGGGGCCTACCCTCGGATACGCAGTATTTT.

The genes are TRBV5-6 and TRBJ2-1, with D possibly matching TRBD1 (5 bases). The ends were cut back, 0 bases at V and 9 bases at J, with 10 bases in the middle. In germline, CDR1 is SGHDT, CDR2 YYEEEE. The length of the CDR3 is 13 residues. CDR3 DNA sequence: TGTGCCAGCAGCTTGGGTCAGGGAAGTGAGCAGTTCTTC. Translation gives CASSLGQGSEQFF.

This clone was seen more than once but under ten times. The CDR3 sequence: CASSRSGQGSPLHF. DNA of the CDR3: TGTGCCAGCAGCCGGTCGGGACAGGGGAGCCCCCTCCACTTT. The J gene is TRBJ1-6, the V gene TRBV7-3, with 10 bases fitting TRBD1. Germline V CDR1 and CDR2: SGHTA, FQGTGA. V was clipped by 5 bases and J by 13 bases; unmatched bases: 8. The CDR3 totals 14 residues.

With regard to this clone: At one boundary the junction diverges from the germline segment, which might be a read error. Other DNA sequences of this sample code for an identical CDR3. The rearrangement joins TRBV4-1 to TRBJ2-3; D is unresolved. Germline V gives CDR1 MGHRA, CDR2 YSYEKL. The CDR3 contains 13 residues. In DNA form, the CDR3 reads TGCGCCAGCAGCCAACTCGGCACAGATACGCAATATTTT. This translates into CASSQLGTDTQYF.

The chain uses TRBV4-2 and TRBJ1-3, with 7 bases identical to TRBD1. V lost 2 bases and J lost 4; bases outside the gene matches: 2. Germline values: CDR1 LGHNA, CDR2 YNFKEQ. This CDR3 region has 14 residues. The CDR3 DNA reads as TGTGCCAGCAGCCAAAAGGGGGCGGGAAACACCATATATTTT. This gives the protein CASSQKGAGNTIYF.

The chain uses TRBV5-4 and TRBJ2-3; D remains ambiguous. CDR3 length: 12 amino acids. Germline CDR1 reads SGHNT; CDR2 reads YYREEE (reference sequence). V was clipped by 2 bases and J by 4 bases, with 5 bases between them. CDR3 loop: CASSFLADTQYF. CDR3 bases: TGTGCCAGCAGCTTCTTAGCAGATACGCAGTATTTT.

The chain carries TRBV5-4 and TRBJ2-5; 7 nucleotides align to TRBD2. Germline lookup yields CDR1 SGHNT and CDR2 YYREEE (reference sequence). V gave up 0 bases and J gave up 3 bases; unmatched junction bases: 2. CDR3 length: 14 residues. CDR3 sequence (DNA): TGTGCCAGCAGCTTGGACCTAGCGGAAGAGACCCAGTACTTC. This codes for CASSLDLAEETQYF.

The genes are TRBV4-2 and TRBJ2-5; possibly TRBD1 for D (6 bases). Trimming pared 2 bases from V and 6 bases from J, leaving 13 bases between. The germline V gene encodes CDR1 LGHNA and CDR2 YNFKEQ. This CDR3 spans 14 amino acids. The CDR3 coding sequence is TGTGCCAGCAGCCAAAGAGGCAGGGGAAAGACCCAGTACTTC. Amino acid sequence: CASSQRGRGKTQYF.

This clone was seen more than once but under ten times. The chain combines TRBV5-1 with TRBJ1-1; D is unclear. V lost 5 bases to trimming and J lost 0 bases, with 20 bases between them. CDR3 length: 17 residues. Germline-derived CDR1 and CDR2 are SGHRS and YFSETQ. CDR3 DNA: TGCGCCAGCAGTTTTGGAGGCAGGTCGGGAGTGAACACTGAAGCTTTCTTT. This gives the protein CASSFGGRSGVNTEAFF.

The CDR3 region is CASSIGGGGTPRDNEQFF. The CDR3 coding sequence is TGTGCCAGTAGTATAGGGGGAGGGGGGACCCCGAGGGACAATGAGCAGTTCTTC. This chain connects TRBV19 to TRBJ2-1, with D possibly TRBD2 on 7 matching bases. The germline gives CDR1 LNHDA, CDR2 SQIVND (reference sequence). V lost 1 base and J 5 bases, leaving 21 bases between the germline ends. The CDR3 is 18 amino acids.

This sequence joins TRBV2 and TRBJ1-6, with D perhaps TRBD1 (5 bases). CDR3 size: 15 residues. Germline CDR1 SNHLY, CDR2 FYNNEI. The V end was cut by 3 bases, the J end by 4 bases, with 10 bases between. The CDR3 protein is CASSDLGAYNSPLHF. CDR3 sequence (DNA): TGTGCCAGCAGTGATTTAGGGGCTTATAATTCACCCCTCCACTTT.

This chain links TRBV10-3 with TRBJ2-3, with a weak D call TRBD2 (6 bases). This CDR3 is built from 13 residues. V dropped 6 bases and J dropped 2 bases, with 9 bases sitting between them. The germline gives CDR1 ENHRY, CDR2 SYGVKD. As DNA, the CDR3 is TGTGCCATCAGGGGCGGGGACACAGATACGCAGTATTTT. Its protein product is CAIRGGDTDTQYF.

This chain links TRBV7-2 with TRBJ1-2; D may be TRBD1 (6 bases). Germline assignment: CDR1 SGHTA and CDR2 FQGNSA. This CDR3 is built from 13 residues. V lost 2 bases, J lost 6 bases, and 10 bases lay in between. In DNA form, the CDR3 reads TGTGCCAGCAGCTTACCCCCAGGGGATGGCTACACCTTC. Translated: CASSLPPGDGYTF. Full variable domain (missing parts from reference TRBV7-2 and TRBJ1-2): GAGVSQSPSNKVTEKGKDVELRCDPISGHTALYWYRQSLGQGLEFLIYFQGNSAPDKSGLPSDRFSAERTGGSVSTLTIQRTQQEDSAVYLCASSLPPGDGYTFGSGTRLTVV.

The rearrangement links TRBV5-1 to TRBJ1-4; D is perhaps TRBD1 (5 bases). The V gene's germline CDR1 is SGHRS and CDR2 YFSETQ. This CDR3 region has 14 residues. The V end was cut by 4 bases, the J end by 8 bases, with 15 bases between. The CDR3 sequence: CASSTSGGNEKLFF. CDR3 DNA sequence: TGCGCCAGCAGCACCTCCGGGGGGAACGAAAAACTGTTTTTT.